This T cell receptor (beta chain) was found in a study of identical twins. Findings of the study overall: Fewer insertions marked abundant cord blood beta clonotypes; young adult naive trended weakly, memory not at all. It was possible that invariant MAIT and iNKT cells partly confounded the zero-insertion analyses.

Worth noting for this clonotype: Its specificity is not known. At one of its ends the junction is not consistent with the germline gene, which may arise from a read error.

After template switching added a universal primer site, the resulting cDNA carried unique molecular identifiers. TCRdb processed the 5' RACE reads anew with MiXCR; each CDR3 protein has one entry. Among approximately 1.8 million distinct CDR3 sequences listed, about 31% were seen once. The germline CDR1 and CDR2 sequences are SNHLY and FYNNEI. This CDR3 is built from 12 residues. This sequence originates from a newborn girl in good health. This sequence joins TRBV2 and TRBJ1-5; no clear D gene. The sequencing input was cord blood. The CDR3 bases are TGTGCCAGCAGGGAAGAGAATCAGCCCCAGCATTTT. It specifies CASREENQPQHF.